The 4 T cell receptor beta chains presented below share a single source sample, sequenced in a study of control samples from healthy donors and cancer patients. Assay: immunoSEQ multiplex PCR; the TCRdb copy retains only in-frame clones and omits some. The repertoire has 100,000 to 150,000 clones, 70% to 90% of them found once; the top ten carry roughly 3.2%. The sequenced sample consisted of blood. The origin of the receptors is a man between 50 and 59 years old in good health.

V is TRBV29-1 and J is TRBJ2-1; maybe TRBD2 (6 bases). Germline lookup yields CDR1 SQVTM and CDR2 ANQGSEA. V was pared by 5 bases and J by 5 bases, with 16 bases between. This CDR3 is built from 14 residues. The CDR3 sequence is CSVIPGLANNEQFF. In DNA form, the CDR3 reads TGCAGCGTTATACCGGGACTGGCCAACAATGAGCAGTTCTTC.

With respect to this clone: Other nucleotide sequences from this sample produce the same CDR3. CDR3 DNA sequence: TGTGCCAGCAGCCAAACAGGGGGCAATCAGCCCCAGCATTTT. Translation: CASSQTGGNQPQHF. V is TRBV4-2 and J is TRBJ1-5, with 7 nucleotides matching TRBD1. Germline V CDR1 and CDR2: LGHNA, YNFKEQ. The CDR3 contains 14 residues. V was clipped by 2 bases and J by 2 bases; unmatched bases: 0.

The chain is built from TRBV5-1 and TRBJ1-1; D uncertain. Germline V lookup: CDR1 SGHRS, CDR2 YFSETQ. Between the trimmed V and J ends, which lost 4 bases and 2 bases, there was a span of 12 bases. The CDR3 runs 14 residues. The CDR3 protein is CASSRIDGNTEAFF. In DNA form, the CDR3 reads TGCGCCAGCAGCCGAATCGACGGAAACACTGAAGCTTTCTTT.

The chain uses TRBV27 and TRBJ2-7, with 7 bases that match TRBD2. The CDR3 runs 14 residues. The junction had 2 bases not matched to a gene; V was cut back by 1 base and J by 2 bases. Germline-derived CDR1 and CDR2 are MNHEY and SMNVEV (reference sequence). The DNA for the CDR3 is TGTGCCAGCAGTTTATTGGGAGGGACCTACGAGCAGTACTTC. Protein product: CASSLLGGTYEQYF.